This TCR beta chain was recorded in a study of technical replicates of blood from four donors. Repertoires were generated with immunoSEQ multiplex PCR, while TCRdb's copy carries only in-frame clones and drops some. The table shows almost 90,000 clones, with 85% to 95% occurring only once. The trim removed 2 bases at V and 0 bases at J, leaving 2 bases unmatched. This CDR3 has 15 amino acids. Germline-derived CDR1 and CDR2 are MNHEY and SVGAGI. The genes are TRBV6-5 and TRBJ2-3; 7 bases align to TRBD1. The sample taken for sequencing was T cells isolated from PBMCs. The TCR was taken from a human donor in good health. CDR3 sequence: CASSYPGQSTDTQYF. In DNA, the CDR3 is TGTGCCAGCAGTTACCCGGGACAGAGCACAGATACGCAGTATTTT.